Reported below is one T cell receptor (beta chain). This entry comes from a study of technical replicates of blood from a few donors. Method: immunoSEQ multiplex PCR; TCRdb's copy keeps in-frame clones and lacks some. The sample has around 89,000 clones; about 94% are singletons. This clonotype was sampled from a human donor in good health. Sequenced input: T cells isolated from PBMCs.

The CDR3 DNA is TGTGCCAGCAGCCAAGGGGACAGGGGAGAAAAACTGTTTTTT. It specifies CASSQGDRGEKLFF. The chain uses TRBV4-2 and TRBJ1-4; TRBD1 matches 10 bases. CDR3 length: 14 amino acids. V shed 1 base and J 8 bases; nucleotides not matched to a gene: 1. Germline CDR1 LGHNA, CDR2 YNFKEQ.